Following are 5 T cell receptor beta chains from one sample sequenced in a study of vaccination effects on CD4 cells after COVID-19. The data were produced by immunoSEQ multiplex PCR, yet TCRdb's version contains in-frame clones alone and is incomplete. Counted here are more than 20,000 clones, about 76% occurring once; the ten biggest clones make up around 3.5%. Their cognate antigens are unknown. Sequencing in the ViraFEST assay came after antigen-specific CD4+ T cells had been expanded with viral peptide pools, which were used to stimulate PBMC. Researchers isolated CD4+ T cells once roughly ten days of culture had elapsed. Vaccine recipients, nucleocapsid antibody negative, had no prior SARS-CoV-2 infection. Sequencing used CD4+ T cells from PBMCs cultured with SARS-CoV-2 spike peptides, obtained before COVID-19 vaccination. The receptors stem from a human donor who received a COVID-19 vaccine.

The rearrangement joins TRBV7-9 to TRBJ2-2, with 7 bases matching TRBD1. This CDR3 region has 14 residues. The V gene end was trimmed by 6 bases and the J gene end by 5 bases; junction bases not matched to a gene: 6. In germline, CDR1 is SEHNR, CDR2 FQNEAQ (reference sequence). The CDR3 DNA follows: TGTGCCAGCAGTTTCGGGACAGATACCGGGGAGCTGTTTTTT. It codes for CASSFGTDTGELFF.

This clone has just one count. The chain recombines TRBV6-5 with TRBJ2-1; 12 bases match TRBD2. The length of the CDR3 is 15 residues. V dropped 6 bases and J dropped 6; count of bases not matched to a gene: 6. Germline CDR1 is MNHEY and CDR2 is SVGAGI. CDR3 region: CASSLAGGRGNEQFF. The CDR3 DNA reads as TGTGCCAGCAGCCTAGCGGGAGGGAGGGGCAATGAGCAGTTCTTC.

This clone has only a few counts. The J gene is TRBJ2-7, the V gene TRBV3-1 (or the pseudogene TRBV3-2); D is perhaps TRBD2 (6 bases). Germline loops: CDR1 LGHDT, CDR2 YNNKEL (reference sequence). The CDR3 runs 14 residues. V lost 4 bases, J lost 3 bases, and 13 bases lay in between. The CDR3 DNA reads as TGTGCCAGCAGCCGAGAGGGCGGGGTCTACGAGCAGTACTTC. This translates into CASSREGGVYEQYF.

This chain uses TRBV27 with TRBJ2-1; 11 nucleotides match TRBD1. The germline gives CDR1 MNHEY, CDR2 SMNVEV (reference sequence). CDR3 length: 17 residues. The V gene end was trimmed by 4 bases and the J gene end by 7 bases; junction bases not matched to a gene: 12. CDR3 protein: CASSSTSGQGAYNEQFF. CDR3 coding DNA: TGTGCCAGCAGTTCGACCTCCGGACAGGGGGCTTATAATGAGCAGTTCTTC.

The chain uses TRBV5-1 and TRBJ2-3; D might be TRBD2 (6 bases). The ends were cut back, 3 bases at V and 6 bases at J, with 20 bases in the middle. CDR3 length equals 16 residues. Germline V CDR1 and CDR2: SGHRS, YFSETQ. The DNA of the CDR3 is TGCGCCAGCAGCTCGGCCTCGTTGAGCGCGGGGGATACGCAGTATTTT. Translation gives CASSSASLSAGDTQYF.